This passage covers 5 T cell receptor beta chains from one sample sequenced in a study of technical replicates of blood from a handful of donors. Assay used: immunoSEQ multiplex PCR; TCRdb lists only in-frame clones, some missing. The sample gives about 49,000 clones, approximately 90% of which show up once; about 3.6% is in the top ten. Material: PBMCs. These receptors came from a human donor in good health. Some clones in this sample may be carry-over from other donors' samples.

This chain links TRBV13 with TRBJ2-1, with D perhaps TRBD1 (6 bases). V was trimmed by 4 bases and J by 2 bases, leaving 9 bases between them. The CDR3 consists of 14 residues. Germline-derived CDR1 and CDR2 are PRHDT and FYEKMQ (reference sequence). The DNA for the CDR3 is TGTGCCAGCAGCTCGGGACAAGCCTACAATGAGCAGTTCTTC. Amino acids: CASSSGQAYNEQFF.

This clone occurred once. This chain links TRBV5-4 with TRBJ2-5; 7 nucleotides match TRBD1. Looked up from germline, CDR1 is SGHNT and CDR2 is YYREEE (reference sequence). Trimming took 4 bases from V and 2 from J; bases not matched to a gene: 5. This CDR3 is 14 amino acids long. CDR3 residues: CASSLGTEQETQYF. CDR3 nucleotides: TGTGCCAGCAGCCTAGGGACAGAGCAAGAGACCCAGTACTTC. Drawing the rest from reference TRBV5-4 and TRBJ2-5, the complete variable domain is ETGVTQSPTHLIKTRGQQVTLRCSSQSGHNTVSWYQQALGQGPQFIFQYYREEENGRGNFPPRFSGLQFPNYSSELNVNALELDDSALYLCASSLGTEQETQYFGPGTRLLVL.

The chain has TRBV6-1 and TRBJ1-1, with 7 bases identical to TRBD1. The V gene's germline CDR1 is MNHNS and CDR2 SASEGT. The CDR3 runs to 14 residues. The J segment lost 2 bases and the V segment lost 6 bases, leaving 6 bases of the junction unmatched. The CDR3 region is CASRVRGVNTEAFF. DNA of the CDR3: TGTGCCAGCAGAGTCAGGGGGGTAAACACTGAAGCTTTCTTT.

This CDR3 is CASSAGRAGSPLHF. Here the CDR3 DNA reads TGTGCCAGCAGTGCGGGGCGGGCCGGGTCACCCCTCCACTTT. V usage is TRBV6-6 and J usage is TRBJ1-6, with D possibly TRBD1 on 5 matching bases. V was trimmed by 5 bases and J by 10 bases, leaving 15 bases between them. Germline CDR1 and CDR2: MNHNY and SVGAGI (reference sequence). The CDR3 is made up of 14 amino acids.

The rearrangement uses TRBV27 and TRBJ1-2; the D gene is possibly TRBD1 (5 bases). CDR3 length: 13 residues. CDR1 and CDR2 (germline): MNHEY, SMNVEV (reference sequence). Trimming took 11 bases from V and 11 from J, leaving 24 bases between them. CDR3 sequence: CAARRDYLGKYTF. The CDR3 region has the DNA TGTGCCGCAAGGAGGGACTACCTCGGCAAATACACCTTC.